Listed below are T cell receptor beta chains from one sample, sequenced in a study of CXCR3-negative and CXCR3-positive naive CD8 T cells. TCRdb reanalyzed the 5' RACE reads, giving one entry per CDR3 protein sequence and no DNA. The table lists over 150,000 distinct CDR3 sequences, with 0.45% to 0.55% in the top ten. Sequences were obtained from naive CXCR3+ CD8+ T cells from blood. These receptors originate from a human donor in good health. Some clones in this sample may be carry-over from other donors' samples. CDR3s include the opening cysteine and the closing phenylalanine or tryptophan. Fields, in order: J gene, V gene, CDR3 protein.

TRBJ2-3	TRBV7-2	CASSLERGLAGGLPHGTQYF
TRBJ2-1	TRBV9	CASSTLIDRESYNEQFF
TRBJ2-1	TRBV6-2/TRBV6-3	CASSTVSSYNEQFF
TRBJ2-3	TRBV5-1	CASSFGPGLAAGTDTQYF
TRBJ2-5	TRBV7-7	CASSPGTTVLQETQYF
TRBJ2-7	TRBV20-1	CSARDMTSGGYEQYF
TRBJ2-7	TRBV28	CASSFRTSDHEQYF
TRBJ2-1	TRBV5-1	CASTGTANNEQFF
TRBJ2-1	TRBV7-6	CASSLTRTQDNEQFF
TRBJ1-2	TRBV20-1	CSARDQRAWDGYTF
TRBJ2-3	TRBV7-9	CASSSSEEDTQYF
TRBJ1-1	TRBV29-1	CSVEDSNTEAFF
TRBJ2-7	TRBV29-1	CSVRLGGSYEQYF
TRBJ2-7	TRBV13	CASSLRTSGVSYEQYF
TRBJ1-3	TRBV15	CATSRGGTASGNTIYF
TRBJ1-1	TRBV25-1	CASSKRGLENTEAFF
TRBJ2-7	TRBV6-5	CASSPTSSYEQYF
TRBJ1-1	TRBV4-2	CASSQIGTENTEAFF
TRBJ2-6	TRBV5-1	CASSRRDRVTGANVLTF
TRBJ2-6	TRBV29-1	CSVGRAGEVGANVLTF
TRBJ2-5	TRBV15	CATSRELAGGHGTQYF
TRBJ2-1	TRBV4-1	CASSQDPAAGGYNEQFF
TRBJ2-3	TRBV7-3	CASSMTGADTQYF
TRBJ2-7	TRBV5-6	CACSLMGFYEQYF
TRBJ2-1	TRBV5-1	CASSLGAREFYNEQFF
TRBJ2-7	TRBV7-9	CASSLGGDDEQYF
TRBJ2-5	TRBV6-5	CASRPQPSQETQYF
TRBJ1-2	TRBV5-1	CASSLGAAPAYGYTF
TRBJ1-1	TRBV12-3/TRBV12-4	CASSKNRASPTNTEAFF
TRBJ2-7	TRBV7-6	CASSFAESSYEQYF
TRBJ2-2	TRBV27	CASSLRLWGENTGELFF
TRBJ2-4	TRBV4-1	CASSGNLENIQYF
TRBJ1-2	TRBV15	CATSAPSRNYGYTF
TRBJ2-1	TRBV28	CASSFSGAHEQFF
TRBJ2-7	TRBV4-1	CASSQEDRVWGEQYF
TRBJ2-1	TRBV6-2/TRBV6-3	CASREARGESIGNEQFF
TRBJ2-7	TRBV29-1	CSVEGTAYEQYF
TRBJ2-1	TRBV19	CASRSMDTGSEQFF
TRBJ2-7	TRBV20-1	CSAPEGLEQYF
TRBJ2-3	TRBV10-1	CASSGDLNWGYTQYF
TRBJ2-5	TRBV5-6	CASSFTGFLETQYF
TRBJ2-2	TRBV7-8	CASSQREGTANTGELFF
TRBJ2-1	TRBV27	CASSLIRASYNEQFF
TRBJ2-1	TRBV7-9	CASSWDSRQFF
TRBJ2-1	TRBV27	CASSSSEIAGAEDEQFF
TRBJ2-1	TRBV9	CASSADRGYYNEQFF
TRBJ2-3	TRBV11-2	CASSLVDSSPDTQYF
TRBJ2-5	TRBV20-1	CSARASTGDGSLGETQYF
TRBJ2-2	TRBV29-1	CSVGASGSGTGELFF